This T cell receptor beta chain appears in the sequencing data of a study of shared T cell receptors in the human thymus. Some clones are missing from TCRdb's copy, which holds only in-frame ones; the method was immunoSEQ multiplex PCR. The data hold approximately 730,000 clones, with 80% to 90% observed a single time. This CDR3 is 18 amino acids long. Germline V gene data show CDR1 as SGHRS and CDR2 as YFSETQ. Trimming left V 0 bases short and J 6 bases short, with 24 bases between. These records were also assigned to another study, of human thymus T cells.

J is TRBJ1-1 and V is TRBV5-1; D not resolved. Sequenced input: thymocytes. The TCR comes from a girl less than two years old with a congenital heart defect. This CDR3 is CASSLEGAVQTNPSEAFF. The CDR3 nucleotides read TGCGCCAGCAGCTTGGAGGGCGCCGTGCAGACTAATCCTTCTGAAGCTTTCTTT.